These T cell receptor beta chains were read from a single sample in a study of read filtering for tumor transcriptome and immune sequencing. MiXCR was run by TCRdb on the reads, yielding one entry per CDR3 protein. This table has about 86,000 distinct CDR3 sequences, roughly an eighth appearing once. What was sequenced was a population of CD138-negative cells sorted from bone marrow. Source of these receptors: a donor aged 40 or over with multiple myeloma. Each CDR3 is given with its conserved first and last residue. D genes are given only for firm matches. Rows may omit the clone size; those that give it use once, few, many or a size class.

d_call	clone_size	v_call	j_call	cdr3_nt	cdr3_aa
-	many	TRBV4-1	TRBJ2-5	TGCGCCAGCAGCCAAATTCCCGGGGGCCCCCCGGGGACCCAGTACTTC	CASSQIPGGPPGTQYF
-	many	TRBV7-9	TRBJ2-3	TGTGCCAGCAGCCCCGGGGCGGGGAGAGAAGGAGATACGCAGTATTTT	CASSPGAGREGDTQYF
TRBD2	many	TRBV20-1	TRBJ2-5	TGCAGTGCGTTCCGGGGGGACGGCCAAGAGACCCAGTACTTC	CSAFRGDGQETQYF
-	many	TRBV12-3/TRBV12-4	TRBJ2-1	TGTGCCAGCAGCCAGACGACCTACAATGAGCAGTTCTTC	CASSQTTYNEQFF
-	many	TRBV7-9	TRBJ2-6	TGTGCCAGCAGCCCTGGGGCCAACGTCCTGACTTTC	CASSPGANVLTF
-	few	TRBV20-1	TRBJ2-6	TGCAGTGCTAGACCCTCTGGGGCCAACGTCCTGACTTTC	CSARPSGANVLTF
-	many	TRBV11-2	TRBJ2-7	TGTGCCAGCAGCTTGGTGGGCCAGGCAGGGGGGTTCTCCGAGCAGTACTTC	CASSLVGQAGGFSEQYF
-	many	TRBV20-1	TRBJ2-2	TGCAGTGCTAGAGTGACCCGATCGACCGGGGAGCTGTTTTTT	CSARVTRSTGELFF
-	-	TRBV6-5	TRBJ1-1	TGTGCCAGCAGTTTACCGGGGCAGGGGAACACTGGAGCTTTCTTT	CASSLPGQGNTGAFF
TRBD2	many	TRBV6-2/TRBV6-3	TRBJ2-3	TGTGCCAGCAGTTTCCAGCGGGAGGGCCGAAATACGCAGTATTTT	CASSFQREGRNTQYF
TRBD2	many	TRBV29-1	TRBJ2-1	TGCAGCGTAGCGGGACTAGCGGGCATCGATGAGCAGTTCTTC	CSVAGLAGIDEQFF
-	-	TRBV12-3/TRBV12-4	TRBJ2-7	TGTGCCAGCAGCCCCCGGGACGGGCCCTACGAGCAGTACTTC	CASSPRDGPYEQYF
-	many	TRBV3-1	TRBJ2-4	TGTGCCAGCAGCCAAAGGGGTGAGAGGGAGAGCGCCAAAAACATTCAGTACTTC	CASSQRGERESAKNIQYF
TRBD2	once	TRBV9	TRBJ2-3	TGTGCCAGCAGCGTATCTAGCGGGAGGGCCCAAGATACGCAGTATTTT	CASSVSSGRAQDTQYF
TRBD1	few	TRBV4-2	TRBJ2-4	TGTGCCAGCAGCCAGGGGATTCCCGGGACAGGGGCCGGAGTGGCCAAAAACATTCAGTACTTC	CASSQGIPGTGAGVAKNIQYF
-	many	TRBV3-1	TRBJ2-2	TGTGCCAGCAGCCAACCTAGCTCAGCGAACACCGGGGAGCTGTTTTTT	CASSQPSSANTGELFF
-	many	TRBV24-1	TRBJ2-5	TGTGCCACCAGTGATTTAGCGGATCCGGCCCCTGTCGAGACCCAGTACTTC	CATSDLADPAPVETQYF
-	many	TRBV4-1	TRBJ2-2	TGCGCCAGCAGCCAAGGGGCTGTTACCGGGGAGCTGTTTTTT	CASSQGAVTGELFF
-	many	TRBV4-1	TRBJ1-1	TGCGCCAGCAGCCAAGAAACCGGGACTCCTAACACTGAAGCTTTCTTT	CASSQETGTPNTEAFF
-	few	TRBV5-1	TRBJ2-5	TGCGCCAGCAGCTTGGGTGGGGACCAAGAGACCCAGTACTTC	CASSLGGDQETQYF
TRBD1	few	TRBV5-1	TRBJ2-5	TGCGCCAGCAGCGTCGCCGGGACAGGGGGCGAGGAGACCCAGTACTTC	CASSVAGTGGEETQYF
TRBD1	many	TRBV5-1	TRBJ2-7	TGCGCCAGCAGCACGACAGGGTCCTACGAGCAGTACTTC	CASSTTGSYEQYF
-	many	TRBV20-1	TRBJ2-7	TGCAGTGCTAGAGATAATTCGGACGAGCAGTACTTC	CSARDNSDEQYF
TRBD2	few	TRBV3-1	TRBJ2-3	TGTGCCAGCAGCCAGCCGCCCGGGAGGGCCGATACAGATACGCAGTATTTT	CASSQPPGRADTDTQYF
-	many	TRBV28	TRBJ2-3	TGTGCCAGCTTGGGGGATACGCAGTATTTT	CASLGDTQYF
-	many	TRBV18	TRBJ2-2	TGTGCCAGCTCACCACGGGGAGGGGGACGCACCGGGGAGCTGTTTTTT	CASSPRGGGRTGELFF
TRBD1	many	TRBV11-2	TRBJ1-4	TGTGCCAGCAGCTTCCGACAGGGGGCCTCAACTAATGAAAAACTGTTTTTT	CASSFRQGASTNEKLFF
-	-	TRBV12-3/TRBV12-4	TRBJ1-1	TGTGACAGCGGCTTACGGGTGAACACTGAAGCTTTCTTT	CDSGLRVNTEAFF
TRBD1	many	TRBV18	TRBJ2-1	TGTGCCAGCTCACCAGACAGGGGGAATGAGCAGTTCTTC	CASSPDRGNEQFF
-	few	TRBV5-6	TRBJ2-7	TGTGCCAGCAGCCCCGGGACCTACGAGCAGTACTTC	CASSPGTYEQYF
TRBD2	many	TRBV9	TRBJ2-1	TGTGCCAGCAGCGTAGGTAGCGGGGATCAGTTCTTC	CASSVGSGDQFF
-	many	TRBV20-1	TRBJ2-1	TGCAGTGCTAGAGATGCGTCTAGTACATTCAATGAGCAGTTCTTC	CSARDASSTFNEQFF
-	many	TRBV7-9	TRBJ2-6	TGTGCCAGCAGCCCTAGTGAAGGCAGGAGCTCTGGGGCCAACGTCCTGACTTTC	CASSPSEGRSSGANVLTF
-	many	TRBV3-1	TRBJ1-1	TGTGCCAGCAGCCAGAACAGCGGTGGCACTGAAGCTTTCTTT	CASSQNSGGTEAFF
-	-	TRBV20-1	TRBJ2-5	TGCAGTGCTAGATTTGCGGGGTCGTACCAAGAGACCCAGTACTTC	CSARFAGSYQETQYF
TRBD1	-	TRBV5-6	TRBJ2-2	TGTGCCAGCAGCAGTGAGGCGGGACAGGCTTCAGACGGGGCCAACTCCGGGGAGCTGTTTTTT	CASSSEAGQASDGANSGELFF
TRBD2	-	TRBV19	TRBJ2-3	TGTGCCAGTAGTCTCCGGACTAGCGGGAGGCGAGATACGCAGTATTTT	CASSLRTSGRRDTQYF
-	many	TRBV27	TRBJ2-7	TGTGCCAGCAGGGGACGCGCCGTGTGGGAGCAGTACTTC	CASRGRAVWEQYF
TRBD2	many	TRBV7-9	TRBJ2-1	TGTGCCAGCAGCTTAGCGGCTAGCGGGAGGCCGGCCTCCTACAATGAGCAGTTCTTC	CASSLAASGRPASYNEQFF
-	-	TRBV10-3	TRBJ2-1	TGTGCCGTCAGTGTGAGGCAGGACTACAATGAGCAGTTCTTC	CAVSVRQDYNEQFF
-	-	TRBV7-3	TRBJ1-1	TGTGCCAGCAGCTTATACGGCACCATGGGCACTGAAGCTTTCTTT	CASSLYGTMGTEAFF
-	many	TRBV11-1	TRBJ1-1	TGTGCCAGCAGCGCAGCTGAGGGGTCGAACACTGAAGCTTTCTTT	CASSAAEGSNTEAFF
TRBD1	-	TRBV7-3	TRBJ2-7	TGTGCCAGCAGCTTACCCTCCGGGACAGTCCCGTACGAGCAGTACTTC	CASSLPSGTVPYEQYF
-	few	TRBV4-1	TRBJ1-4	TGCGCCAGCAGCCAAACAGGGACGGTGCGAGAAAAACTGTTTTTT	CASSQTGTVREKLFF
TRBD1	many	TRBV29-1	TRBJ1-1	TGCAGCGTTGATGAGACAGGGGACACTGAAGCTTTCTTT	CSVDETGDTEAFF
TRBD2	-	TRBV29-1	TRBJ2-7	TGCAGCGGTATAGCGGGGTCGTTCGAGCAGTACTTC	CSGIAGSFEQYF
-	many	TRBV6-5	TRBJ2-4	TGTGCCAGCAAGACGGGAGAAAACATTCAGTACTTC	CASKTGENIQYF
-	many	TRBV28	TRBJ1-2	TGTGCCAGCAGTTTATTGGCGGGGGGCCATGGCTACACCTTC	CASSLLAGGHGYTF
TRBD1	many	TRBV12-3/TRBV12-4	TRBJ2-6	TGTGCCAGCAGTAAGGACAGGGGGTTCGGGGCCAACGTCCTGACTTTC	CASSKDRGFGANVLTF